This T cell receptor beta chain is from a study of cytomegalovirus exposure and HLA in healthy donors. Study observations and caveats: According to a later analysis, TCR clusters from the first cohort tended to co-occur in the 120 or so validation repertoires.

Donors were drawn from the approximately 120-subject validation cohort, separate from the approximately 620-subject first cohort. V lost 0 bases to trimming and J lost 2 bases, with 17 bases between them. Germline V gene lookup returns CDR1 SGHDN and CDR2 FVKESK. CDR3 length: 17 amino acids. Here immunoSEQ multiplex PCR was the method, and the copy in TCRdb shows in-frame clones only, minus some. The table has some 120,000 clones, nearly 90% seen once. Concerning this clone itself: Its antigen is still unknown.

Specimen: PBMCs. This receptor was obtained from a woman younger than 30 in good health and CMV-seronegative. The chain employs TRBV14 and TRBJ2-7; the D gene is possibly TRBD2 (5 bases). The CDR3 DNA sequence: TGTGCCAGCAGCCAAGATAGGTGGAGCGGAACAACCTACGAGCAGTACTTC. This gives the protein CASSQDRWSGTTYEQYF.